This TCR beta chain stems from a study of T cells in Graves' hyperthyroidism and ophthalmopathy. Study-wide context: Peripheral blood was secured at the point of initial diagnosis, before any treatment.

The germline CDR1 and CDR2 sequences are MNHEY and SMNVEV (reference sequence). Trimming took 4 bases from V and 4 from J; bases not matched to a gene: 17. This CDR3 spans 21 amino acids. Regarding this clonotype: Its antigen is unidentified.

Fresh peripheral blood, 10 ml, yielded the PBMCs. From RNA transcripts, TCR beta CDR3 regions were amplified. Initially, a first-round RT-PCR of the TCR CDR3 employed the HTBI primer set. Using its own MiXCR run on the multiplex PCR reads, TCRdb lists one record per CDR3 protein. The sample yields hundreds of thousands of distinct CDR3 sequences, approximately 15% seen once. Study-wide points: It was a median about seven months before onset that the model predicted ophthalmopathy.

The V and J genes are TRBV27 and TRBJ2-1; 15 bases match TRBD2. This TCR came from a man between 18 and 35 years old with Graves' ophthalmopathy. The sequenced sample was blood. CDR3 amino acids: CASSWIFKGLAGGGYYNEQFF. The CDR3, as DNA: TGTGCCAGCAGTTGGATTTTTAAGGGACTAGCGGGAGGAGGGTATTACAATGAGCAGTTCTTC.